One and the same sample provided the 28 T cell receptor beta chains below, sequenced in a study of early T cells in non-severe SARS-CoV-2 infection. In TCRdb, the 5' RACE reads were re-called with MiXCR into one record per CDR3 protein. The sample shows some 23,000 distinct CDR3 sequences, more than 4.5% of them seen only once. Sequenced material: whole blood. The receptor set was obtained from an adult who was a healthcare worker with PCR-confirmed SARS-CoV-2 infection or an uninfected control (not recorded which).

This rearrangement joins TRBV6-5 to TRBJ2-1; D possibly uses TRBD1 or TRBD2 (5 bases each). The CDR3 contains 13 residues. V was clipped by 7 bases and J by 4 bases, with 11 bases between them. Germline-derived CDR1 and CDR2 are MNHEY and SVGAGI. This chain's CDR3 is CASTGRRYNEQFF. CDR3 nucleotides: TGTGCCAGCACGGGACGGAGATACAATGAGCAGTTCTTC.

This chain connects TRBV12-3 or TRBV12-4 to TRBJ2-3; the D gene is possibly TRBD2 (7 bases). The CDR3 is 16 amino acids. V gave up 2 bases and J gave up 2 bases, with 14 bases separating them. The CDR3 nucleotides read TGTGCCAGCAGTTTACGGCGGGGGCGGAACACAGATACGCAGTATTTT. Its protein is CASSLRRGRNTDTQYF.

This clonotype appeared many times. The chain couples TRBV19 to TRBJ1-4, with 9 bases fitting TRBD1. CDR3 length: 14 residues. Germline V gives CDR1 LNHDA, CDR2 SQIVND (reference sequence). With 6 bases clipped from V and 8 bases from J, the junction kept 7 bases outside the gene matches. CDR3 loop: CASRRTGEREKLFF. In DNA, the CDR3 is TGTGCCAGTAGACGGACAGGGGAAAGGGAAAAACTGTTTTTT.

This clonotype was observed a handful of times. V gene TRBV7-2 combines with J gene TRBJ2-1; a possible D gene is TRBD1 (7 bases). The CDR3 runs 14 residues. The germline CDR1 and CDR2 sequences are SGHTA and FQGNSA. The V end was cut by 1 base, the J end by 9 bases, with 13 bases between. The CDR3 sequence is CASSLVGQGGEQFF. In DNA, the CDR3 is TGTGCCAGCAGCTTAGTCGGCCAGGGGGGTGAGCAGTTCTTC.

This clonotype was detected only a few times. The CDR3 loop reads CSVLRGYTEAFF. CDR3 DNA: TGCAGCGTTCTAAGGGGATACACTGAAGCTTTCTTT. V usage is TRBV29-1 and J usage is TRBJ1-1, with a possible D match to TRBD1 (5 bases). The CDR3 has 12 amino acids. The V gene lost 5 bases and the J gene lost 3 bases, with 10 bases spanning the gap. Germline V gene data show CDR1 as SQVTM and CDR2 as ANQGSEA.

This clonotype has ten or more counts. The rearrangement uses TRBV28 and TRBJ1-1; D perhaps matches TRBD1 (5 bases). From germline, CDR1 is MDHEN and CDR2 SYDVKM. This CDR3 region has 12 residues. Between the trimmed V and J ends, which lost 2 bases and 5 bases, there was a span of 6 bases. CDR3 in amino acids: CASSLGTTEAFF. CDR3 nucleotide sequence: TGTGCCAGCAGTTTAGGGACGACTGAAGCTTTCTTT.

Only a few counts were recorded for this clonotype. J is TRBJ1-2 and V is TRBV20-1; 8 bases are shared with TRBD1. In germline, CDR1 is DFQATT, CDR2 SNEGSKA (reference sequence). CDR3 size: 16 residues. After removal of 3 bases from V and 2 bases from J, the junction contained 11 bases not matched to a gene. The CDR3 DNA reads TGCAGTGCTAGGAGCTCGAGGGGGACAGGCAACTATGGCTACACCTTC. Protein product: CSARSSRGTGNYGYTF.

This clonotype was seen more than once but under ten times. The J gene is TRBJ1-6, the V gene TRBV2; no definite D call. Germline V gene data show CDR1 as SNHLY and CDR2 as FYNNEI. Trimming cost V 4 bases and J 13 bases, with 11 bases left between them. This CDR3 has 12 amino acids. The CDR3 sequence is CASSASGPPLHF. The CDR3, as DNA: TGTGCCAGCAGTGCCAGCGGGCCTCCCCTCCACTTT.

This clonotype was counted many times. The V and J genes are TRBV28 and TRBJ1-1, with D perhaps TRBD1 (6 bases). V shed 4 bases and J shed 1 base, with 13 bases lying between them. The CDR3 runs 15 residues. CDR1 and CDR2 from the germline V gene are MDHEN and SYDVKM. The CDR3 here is CASSSYRDKNTEAFF. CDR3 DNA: TGTGCCAGCAGTTCTTACCGGGACAAGAACACTGAAGCTTTCTTT.

The CDR3 region is CASSYGPKNYGYTF. The DNA for the CDR3 is TGTGCCAGCAGTTACGGACCGAAGAACTATGGCTACACCTTC. The chain recombines TRBV6-5 with TRBJ1-2; D unresolved. The CDR3 has 14 residues. V was cut by 2 bases and J by 2 bases, with 9 bases left in between. CDR1 is MNHEY and CDR2 is SVGAGI in the germline V gene.

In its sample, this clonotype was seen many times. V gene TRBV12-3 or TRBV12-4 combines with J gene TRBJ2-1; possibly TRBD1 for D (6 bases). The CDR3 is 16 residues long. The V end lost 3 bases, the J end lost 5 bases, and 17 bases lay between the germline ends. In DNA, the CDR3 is TGTGCCAGCAGTTTCAGGGGCTCCCACCTAGACAATGAGCAGTTCTTC. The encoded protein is CASSFRGSHLDNEQFF.

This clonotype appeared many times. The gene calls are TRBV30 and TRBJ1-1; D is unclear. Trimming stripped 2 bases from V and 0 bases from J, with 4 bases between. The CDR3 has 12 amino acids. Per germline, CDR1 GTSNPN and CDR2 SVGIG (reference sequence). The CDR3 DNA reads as TGTGCCTGGAGTAGGCTGAACACTGAAGCTTTCTTT. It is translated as CAWSRLNTEAFF.

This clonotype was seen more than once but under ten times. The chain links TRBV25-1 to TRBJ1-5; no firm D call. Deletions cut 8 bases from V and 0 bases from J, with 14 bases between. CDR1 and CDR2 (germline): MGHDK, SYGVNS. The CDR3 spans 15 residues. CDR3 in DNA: TGTGCCAGCCCTGCCCAAGATAATAGCAATCAGCCCCAGCATTTT. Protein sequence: CASPAQDNSNQPQHF. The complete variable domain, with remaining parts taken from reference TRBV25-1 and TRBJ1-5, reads EADIYQTPRYLVIGTGKKITLECSQTMGHDKMYWYQQDPGMELHLIHYSYGVNSTEKGDLSSESTVSRIRTEHFPLTLESARPSHTSQYLCASPAQDNSNQPQHFGDGTRLSIL.

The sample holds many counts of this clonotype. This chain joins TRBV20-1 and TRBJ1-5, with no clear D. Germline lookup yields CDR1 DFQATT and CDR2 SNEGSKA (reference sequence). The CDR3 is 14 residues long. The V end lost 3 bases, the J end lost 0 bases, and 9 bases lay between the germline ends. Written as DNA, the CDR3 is TGCAGTGCTAGGGAGGGATCTAGCAATCAGCCCCAGCATTTT. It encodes CSAREGSSNQPQHF.

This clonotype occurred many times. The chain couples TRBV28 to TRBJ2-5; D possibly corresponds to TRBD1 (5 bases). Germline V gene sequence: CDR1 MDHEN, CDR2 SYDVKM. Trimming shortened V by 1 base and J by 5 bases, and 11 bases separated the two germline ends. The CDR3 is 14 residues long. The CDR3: CASSLLQGRETQYF. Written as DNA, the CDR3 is TGTGCCAGCAGTTTATTGCAGGGTCGGGAGACCCAGTACTTC.

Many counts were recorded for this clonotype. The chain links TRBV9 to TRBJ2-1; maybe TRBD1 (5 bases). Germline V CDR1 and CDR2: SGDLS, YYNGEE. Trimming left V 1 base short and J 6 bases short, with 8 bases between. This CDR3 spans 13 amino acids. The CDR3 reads CASSVQGVNEQFF. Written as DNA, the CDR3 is TGTGCCAGCAGCGTACAGGGTGTCAATGAGCAGTTCTTC.

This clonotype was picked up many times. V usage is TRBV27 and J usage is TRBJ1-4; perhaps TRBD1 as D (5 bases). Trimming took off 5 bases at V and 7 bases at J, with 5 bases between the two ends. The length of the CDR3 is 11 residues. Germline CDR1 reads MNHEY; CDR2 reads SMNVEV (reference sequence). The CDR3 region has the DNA TGTGCCAGCAGTCAGGGTGAAAAACTGTTTTTT. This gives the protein CASSQGEKLFF.

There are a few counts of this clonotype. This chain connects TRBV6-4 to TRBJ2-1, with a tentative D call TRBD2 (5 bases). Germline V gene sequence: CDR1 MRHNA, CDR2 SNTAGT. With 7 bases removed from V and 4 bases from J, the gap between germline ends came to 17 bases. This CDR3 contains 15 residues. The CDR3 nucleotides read TGTGCCAGCAACCTGACTGAGGGAATTTACAATGAGCAGTTCTTC. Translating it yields CASNLTEGIYNEQFF.

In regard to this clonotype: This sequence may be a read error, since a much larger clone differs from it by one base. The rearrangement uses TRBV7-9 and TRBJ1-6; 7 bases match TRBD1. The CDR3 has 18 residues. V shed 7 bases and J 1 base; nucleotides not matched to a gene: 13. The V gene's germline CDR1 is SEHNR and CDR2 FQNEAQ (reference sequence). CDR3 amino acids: CASIYGRPGGSYNSPLHF. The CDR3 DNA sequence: TGTGCCAGCATCTACGGGAGGCCAGGGGGTTCCTATAATTCACCCCTCCACTTT.

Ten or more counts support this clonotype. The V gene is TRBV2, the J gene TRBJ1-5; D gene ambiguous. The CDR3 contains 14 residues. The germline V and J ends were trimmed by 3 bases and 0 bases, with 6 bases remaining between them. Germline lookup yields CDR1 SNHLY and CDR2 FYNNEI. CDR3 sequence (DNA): TGTGCCAGCAGTGACAGATATAGCAATCAGCCCCAGCATTTT. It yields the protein CASSDRYSNQPQHF.

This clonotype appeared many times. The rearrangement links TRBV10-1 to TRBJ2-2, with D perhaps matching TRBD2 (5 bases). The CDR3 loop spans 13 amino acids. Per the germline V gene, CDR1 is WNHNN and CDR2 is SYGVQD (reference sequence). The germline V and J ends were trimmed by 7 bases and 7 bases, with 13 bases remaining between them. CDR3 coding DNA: TGCGCCAGCAAGGACCGGGCGGGCGGGGAGCTGTTTTTT. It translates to CASKDRAGGELFF.

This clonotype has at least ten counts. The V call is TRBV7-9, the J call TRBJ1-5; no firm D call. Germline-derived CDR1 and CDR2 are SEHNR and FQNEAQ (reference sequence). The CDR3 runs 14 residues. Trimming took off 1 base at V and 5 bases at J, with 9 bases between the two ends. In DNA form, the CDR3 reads TGTGCCAGCAGCTTAGACCAGGTACATCAGCCCCAGCATTTT. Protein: CASSLDQVHQPQHF.

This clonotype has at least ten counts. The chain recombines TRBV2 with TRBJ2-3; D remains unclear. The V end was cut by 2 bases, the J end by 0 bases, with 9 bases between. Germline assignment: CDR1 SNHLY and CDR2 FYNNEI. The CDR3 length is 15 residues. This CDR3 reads CASSERIRSTDTQYF. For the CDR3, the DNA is TGTGCCAGCAGTGAACGTATCCGGAGCACAGATACGCAGTATTTT.

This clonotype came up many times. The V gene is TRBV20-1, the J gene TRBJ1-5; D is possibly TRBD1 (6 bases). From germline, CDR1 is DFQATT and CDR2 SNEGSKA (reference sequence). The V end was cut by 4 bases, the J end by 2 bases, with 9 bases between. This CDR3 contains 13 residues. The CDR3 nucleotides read TGCAGTGCTACCGACAGGCGCAATCAGCCCCAGCATTTT. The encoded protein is CSATDRRNQPQHF.

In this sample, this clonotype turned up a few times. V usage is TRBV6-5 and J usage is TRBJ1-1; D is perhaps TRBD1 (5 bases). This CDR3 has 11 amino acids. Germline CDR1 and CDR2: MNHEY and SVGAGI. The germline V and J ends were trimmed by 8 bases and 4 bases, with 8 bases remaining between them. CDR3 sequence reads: CASLGPTEAFF. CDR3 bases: TGTGCCAGCTTGGGGCCCACTGAAGCTTTCTTT.

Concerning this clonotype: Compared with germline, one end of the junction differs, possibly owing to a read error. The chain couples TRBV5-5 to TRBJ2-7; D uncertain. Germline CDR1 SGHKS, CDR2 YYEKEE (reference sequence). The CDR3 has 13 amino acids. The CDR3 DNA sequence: TGTGCCAGCGGCTTGGACCCACCCTACGAGCAGTACTTC. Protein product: CASGLDPPYEQYF.

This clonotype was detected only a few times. The DNA for the CDR3 is TGTGCCAGCAGCTTGTTCCGCTGGGACTACCAAGAGACCCAGTACTTC. It encodes CASSLFRWDYQETQYF. The chain carries TRBV5-4 and TRBJ2-5; tentative D call: TRBD2 (6 bases). CDR3 length equals 16 residues. Per the germline V gene, CDR1 is SGHNT and CDR2 is YYREEE (reference sequence). The V and J ends lost 1 base and 0 bases respectively, with 13 bases between them.

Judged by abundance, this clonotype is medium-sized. The CDR3 loop is CASSQDQGQVYEQYF. The CDR3 DNA sequence: TGCGCCAGCAGCCAAGATCAGGGACAAGTCTACGAGCAGTACTTC. This chain links TRBV4-1 with TRBJ2-7; a weak D match, TRBD1 (6 bases). Germline values: CDR1 MGHRA, CDR2 YSYEKL. The CDR3 contains 15 residues. Trimming pared 0 bases from V and 3 bases from J, leaving 12 bases between.